This T cell receptor beta chain derives from a study of breast tumors, draining lymph nodes, adjacent tissues. With V trimmed by 2 bases and J by 5 bases, 5 bases remained unmatched. CDR1 and CDR2 from the germline V gene are KGHSH and LQKENI. The CDR3 runs 15 residues. One entry per CDR3 protein results from TCRdb running MiXCR on the multiplex PCR reads. The sample holds some 66,000 distinct CDR3 sequences, less than 60% seen once. This clonotype was counted ten times or more. Its target is not known. Points from the study as a whole: Tumor TCR diversity was below lymph nodes but above nontumor tissue. The lymph node origin of tumor T cells was framed as consistent with a hypothesis, not demonstrated. Tumor and nontumor repertoires were significantly more similar in luminal-like than in basal-like breast cancer. The data were judged consistent with most tumor T cells coming from lymph node and expanding in tumor.

The source is a female donor with breast cancer. Some clones in this sample may be carry-over from other donors' samples. Sequenced input: breast tumor tissue. This chain joins TRBV18 and TRBJ2-3; TRBD1 aligns across 9 bases. As DNA, the CDR3 is TGTGCCAGCTCACCAGGGGCGGACAGGGGAGATACGCAGTATTTT. Its translation is CASSPGADRGDTQYF.